This T cell receptor beta chain was recorded in a study of blood T cell repertoires in COVID-19. Study at large: From the United States, Italy and Spain came samples of acute and convalescent COVID-19.

Authors' processing steps: Amplification of reference gene primers was used by the study to estimate nucleated cell counts. The table came from immunoSEQ multiplex PCR; TCRdb's copy has only in-frame clones and leaves some out. That table gives V, J and clone size, and the DNA gave D and trimming. The sample lists about 410,000 clones; about 89% were seen once. The CDR3 runs 14 residues. CDR1 MDHEN and CDR2 SYDVKM come from the germline V gene. Trimming left V 2 bases short and J 3 bases short, with 11 bases between. Specimen: peripheral blood. The rearrangement joins TRBV28 to TRBJ2-7; D unclear. This sequence originates from a woman aged 35 to 49 with COVID-19, enrolled during active disease. This chain's CDR3 is CASSLLNSRYEQYF. In nucleotides, the CDR3 is TGTGCCAGCAGTTTACTTAACAGCCGCTACGAGCAGTACTTC.